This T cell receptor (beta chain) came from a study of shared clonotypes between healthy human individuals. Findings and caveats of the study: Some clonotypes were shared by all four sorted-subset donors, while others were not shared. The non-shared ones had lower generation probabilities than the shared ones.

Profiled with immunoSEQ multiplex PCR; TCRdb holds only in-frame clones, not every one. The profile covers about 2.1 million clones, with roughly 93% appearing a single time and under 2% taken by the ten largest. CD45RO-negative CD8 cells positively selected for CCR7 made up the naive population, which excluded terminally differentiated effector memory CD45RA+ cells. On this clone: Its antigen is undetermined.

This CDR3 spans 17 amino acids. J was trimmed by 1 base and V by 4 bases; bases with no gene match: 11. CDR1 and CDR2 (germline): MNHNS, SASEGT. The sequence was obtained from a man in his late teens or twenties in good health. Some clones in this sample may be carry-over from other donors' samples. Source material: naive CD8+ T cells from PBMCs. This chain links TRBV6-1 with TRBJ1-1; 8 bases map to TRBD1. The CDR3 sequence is CASSGSSSQGANTEAFF. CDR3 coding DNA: TGTGCCAGCAGTGGGAGCTCGAGCCAGGGGGCGAACACTGAAGCTTTCTTT.